This T cell receptor beta chain was captured in a study of cytomegalovirus exposure and HLA in healthy donors (dated by TCRdb to the late 2010s). With respect to the entire study: An earlier analysis of 587 of the donors reported under 300 Gb of sequence data and around 100 million unique TCR beta sequences obtained from around 190 million T cells. Approximately 300 gigabases of sequencing data and tens of millions of unique TCR sequences made up an early release that covered 640 HLA-typed donors. The genetic ancestry cluster associated with self-reported Caucasian donors included about 84% of the 398 genotyped donors. The study aimed to test whether signatures of past pathogen exposure could be identified by cataloging public T cell receptors. Using immunosequencing, the study profiled T cell repertoires from some 670 subjects and related those repertoires to cytomegalovirus serostatus. Along with the roughly 670-subject first cohort, a separate validation cohort of over a hundred different subjects was used. The study combined high-throughput TCR immunosequencing, statistical association of individual TCRs with disease status, and machine learning to predict cytomegalovirus infection status. To study patterns of TCR occurrence, a later analysis re-analyzed previously published TCR beta repertoires from hundreds of donors and added high-resolution HLA genotyping. Rather than drawing on any new phenotypic data, the later analysis identified candidate immune exposures from TCR beta sequences and the way those sequences occurred across donors. In an earlier analysis of roughly 540 of the donors, high-throughput TCR beta sequencing was used to judge whether each TCR beta V gene segment behaved as functional or pseudogenic. Alongside the repertoire data, information on donor age, sex, ethnicity and CMV serostatus was compiled. A later genetic analysis used genome-wide SNP genotypes for about three fifths of the roughly 700 donors, treating that subset as a discovery cohort. Every discovery cohort repertoire had been produced on one sequencing platform. HLA typing covered class I and class II loci at four-digit resolution. Typing coverage differed by locus: A, B, C, DRB1 and DQB1 were typed in roughly 620-630 donors, DQA1 in about 510, DPA1 in some 600, and DPB1 in approximately 450. Roughly five DR-DQ haplotypes were handled as single units for association and clustering because linkage in the cohort was strong. Among over 350 genotyped donors of the cohort, an average of approximately 250,000 unique TCR beta nucleotide sequences were sequenced per donor, around a sixth of them non-productive.

Library prep was done by the immunoSEQ multiplex PCR assay. For the multiplex PCR, a mixture combining 60 forward primers for TCR Vbeta segments and 13 reverse primers for TCR Jbeta segments was used. A multiplex PCR assay on genomic DNA amplified the CDR3 region of rearranged TCR beta genes. On the Illumina HiSeq System, the amplified TCR beta libraries were sequenced as 87-base-pair reads. Regarding the original processing steps: Across the 670 or so repertoires, a later analysis counted 75 million to 90 million unique TCR beta chains, 9 million to 14 million of which were shared by at least two donors. A nearest-neighbor algorithm error-corrected the raw reads and collapsed the reads into unique sequences, merging closely related sequences to remove PCR and sequencing errors. Alignment of CDR3 sequences to IMGT reference sequences was used to assign V, D and J gene segments. Each retained sequence needed at least a six-nucleotide match to both a V gene segment and a J gene segment. Rearrangements were classified as productive when the CDR3 lacked stop codons and remained in frame with V and J, and all other rearrangements were classified as non-productive. Following IMGT convention, CDR3 was defined as the stretch from the second conserved V-encoded cysteine up to the conserved J-encoded phenylalanine. In an earlier analysis of more than 550 of the donors, sequences lacking an unambiguous match to a single V gene segment were excluded. In an earlier analysis of approximately 590 of the donors, a V segment was called functional when productive rearrangements were above 56.7%, and segregating when the standard deviation between donors exceeded 5%. A statistical classification framework was built to diagnose cytomegalovirus status from the catalog of TCR beta chain sequences. V and J gene assignment, in a later analysis, came from comparing TCR nucleotide sequences with IMGT/GENE-DB human TR gene sequences. In a later analysis, CDR3 sequences and most-parsimonious VDJ recombination scenarios were assigned using the TCRdist pipeline. In a later analysis, every TCR beta chain was defined by the combination of its CDR3 amino acid sequence and its V-gene family, and reads without a unique V-gene family were dropped. A later analysis removed roughly 590 highly shared, low-generation-probability nucleotide sequences to deal with suspected cross-contamination and a sequencing artifact. A later analysis calculated a clonal expansion index for each public chain from normalized within-repertoire ranks of inferred template counts. Generation probabilities in a later analysis came from a VDJ recombination model fitted to out-of-frame rearrangements, and those results were checked against IGoR. In a later analysis, hypergeometric tests were used to score TCR-TCR, TCR-HLA and TCR-CMV co-occurrence, with a repertoire-size bias correction applied to TCR pairs. To estimate false discovery rates, a later analysis permuted the HLA or CMV assignments 20 times. In a later analysis, co-occurring TCRs were grouped using DBSCAN, and TCRdist sequence similarity was added for clustering within HLA-allele-positive subsets. Repertoires with fewer than 30,000 or more than 120,000 public chains, plus five repertoires with anomalous nucleotide sharing, were excluded from co-occurrence clustering. What TCRdb holds here is the immuneACCESS table cut down to in-frame rearrangements. Part of the clones is not present; checked against another copy, under half of the missing clones reflect an unresolved V gene, and the others are unexplained. V and J calls and clone size are given by that table; D and trimming were obtained from the DNA. The sample table lists some 210,000 clones, approximately 83% of them with a count of one. The ten largest make up roughly a tenth of the sample.

In regard to this clone: The clone's antigen remains unknown. No per-base quality is available; no much larger clone lies one base away.

The CDR3 numbers 16 residues from cysteine through phenylalanine. The retained sequence is limited to the CDR3, 48 bases, with the frame set at the first base. The CDR1 and CDR2 encoded by the germline V gene (reference sequence) are SGHNT and YYREEE. The junction shows trimming of 2 bases on V and 6 bases on J, and the gene matches do not reach 7 bases of it. The cohort consisted of hundreds of healthy bone marrow donors. At the time of sampling, every cohort member was nominally healthy, though immune exposures that went unrecorded were likely present. The donor tested CMV seropositive and was one of the 289 seropositive cohort members. Every donor gave a peripheral blood sample, and the peripheral blood mononuclear cells from that sample were used for TCR beta sequencing. The Qiagen DNeasy Blood Extraction Kit was used to extract genomic DNA from the blood cell samples. What the research found in general, with its limitations: When HLA alleles, especially DR and DQ, strongly co-occurred, attributing TCR associations to individual alleles was difficult. In vitro tests confirmed that three of the cytomegalovirus-associated TCR beta chains recognize cytomegalovirus antigens. The classifier was reported to diagnose cytomegalovirus status with high specificity and sensitivity in both the original cohort and the validation cohort. A later analysis found that TCR association rates varied across HLA loci, with DRB1 alleles showing the most associated TCRs and HLA-C alleles the fewest. In a later genetic analysis, fewer N-insertions in productive TCRs were reported among donors in an Asian-associated ancestry cluster than the roughly 700-donor mean. A group of highly shared sequence variants was considered likely to be a technical artifact of the sequencing pipeline. This cohort had only TCR beta chains sequenced, and the lack of alpha or paired-chain data limited which features could be detected. In an earlier analysis of about 540 of the donors, most TCR beta V segments were observed in productive rearrangements about 90% or about 30% of the time, broadly matching IMGT annotations. In the study, some 180 TCR beta chains were listed as associated with cytomegalovirus. Presence/absence analyses assumed roughly uniform sequencing depth across donors, an assumption that may not hold. While some public TCRs were present in many individuals, most TCR sequences turned up only very rarely across donors. A later analysis associated 15,000 to 20,000 TCR beta sequences with specific HLA alleles at a false discovery rate of 0.05. Because some donors lacked HLA typing at each locus, the association tests relied only on the typed subset. Most CMV-associated TCR beta chains appeared to be HLA-restricted in a later analysis, and the HLA associations seemed to be driven largely by CMV exposure. Linkage disequilibrium might explain the correlated functional status among segregating V segments, but an unknown experimental factor could not be ruled out. In a later analysis, HLA-associated TCR beta chains showed more clonal expansion and lower generation probabilities than non-associated chains that were equally common. Roughly 17 rarely observed V segments, including chromosome 9 orphons, were excluded from the earlier analysis of approximately 500 of the donors because counts were too low. A further reported finding was that TCR beta sequences accurately predicted the HLA-A and HLA-B alleles for most subjects in the first cohort. According to the authors, the approach could potentially be generalized to other disease states and immunological phenotypes. An association between a missense DCLRE1C variant and V-gene and J-gene trimming of TCR beta chains was found in a later genetic analysis and replicated in an independent cohort. The only immune exposure information available for the cohort was CMV serostatus. The 87-base-pair reads could not distinguish some IMGT-functional V segments, including TRBV6-2 and TRBV6-3, so those segments were excluded. Several of the top co-occurrence clusters appeared to be linked to parvovirus B19, influenza, CMV and Epstein-Barr virus, according to a later analysis.

What was sequenced was PBMCs. This chain is built from TRBV5-4 and TRBJ2-3, with 12 junctional bases fitting TRBD2. The origin of this receptor is a woman in her forties or fifties in good health and CMV-seropositive. The nucleotides are TGTGCCAGCAGCTTTAGGTCTAGCGGGGGGGCGGATACGCAGTATTTT. Its protein is CASSFRSSGGADTQYF.